The source of this T cell receptor (beta chain) is a study of CD8 T cells in ankylosing spondylitis. This clonotype was counted a few times. The CDR3 has 12 amino acids. V was cut by 0 bases and J by 9 bases, with 3 bases left in between. TCRdb re-derived calls from the 5' RACE reads in MiXCR, one entry per CDR3 protein. There are some 270,000 distinct CDR3 sequences in the sample; 32% occur only once, and around 4% lies in the top ten. What was sequenced was blood, either unsorted or a sorted T cell fraction (not recorded which). The chain recombines TRBV12-3 or TRBV12-4 with TRBJ1-6; no clear D gene. The TCR was taken from a male donor with ankylosing spondylitis or in good health (not recorded which). CDR3: CASSLAPSPLHF. The CDR3 DNA is TGTGCCAGCAGTTTAGCCCCTTCACCCCTCCACTTT.